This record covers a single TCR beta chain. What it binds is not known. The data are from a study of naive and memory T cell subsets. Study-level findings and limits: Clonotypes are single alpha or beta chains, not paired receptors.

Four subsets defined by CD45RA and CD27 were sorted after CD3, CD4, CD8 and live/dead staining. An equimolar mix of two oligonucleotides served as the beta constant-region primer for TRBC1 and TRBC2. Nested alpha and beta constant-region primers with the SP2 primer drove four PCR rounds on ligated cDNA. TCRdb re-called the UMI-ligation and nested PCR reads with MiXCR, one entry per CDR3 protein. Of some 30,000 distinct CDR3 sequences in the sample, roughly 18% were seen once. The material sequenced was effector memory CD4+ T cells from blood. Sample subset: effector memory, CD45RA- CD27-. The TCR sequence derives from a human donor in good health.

The CDR3 region has the DNA TGTGCCAGCAGTTCCATATGGACTAGCGGGAGTCTGACCGGGGAGCTGTTTTTT. Its protein product is CASSSIWTSGSLTGELFF. The genes are TRBV28 and TRBJ2-2; 13 positions agree with TRBD2. The CDR3 is 18 residues long. V was pared by 4 bases and J by 5 bases, with 10 bases of the junction left unmatched. Germline V gives CDR1 MDHEN, CDR2 SYDVKM. Looking up the rest from reference TRBV28 and TRBJ2-2 gives the full variable domain: DVKVTQSSRYLVKRTGEKVFLECVQDMDHENMFWYRQDPGLGLRLIYFSYDVKMKEKGDIPEGYSVSREKKERFSLILESASTNQTSMYLCASSSIWTSGSLTGELFFGEGSRLTVL.